One T cell receptor beta chain is described in this entry. The repertoire was sequenced with immunoSEQ multiplex PCR; TCRdb's copy has only in-frame clones and lacks some. Here the sample spans around 2.5 million clones, roughly 93% being singletons. The data stem from a study of shared clonotypes between healthy human individuals. In germline, CDR1 is SGHRS, CDR2 YFSETQ. The CDR3 covers 15 residues. The V and J ends lost 3 bases and 8 bases, in that order; junction bases with no gene match: 9. The chain recombines TRBV5-1 with TRBJ2-1; TRBD1 matches 9 bases. The origin of this receptor is a man between 18 and 35 years old in good health. Some clones in this sample may be carry-over from other donors' samples. Sequencing was carried out using naive CD4+ T cells from PBMCs. Subset noted: CD45RA+ positively selected. CDR3 nucleotide sequence: TGCGCCAGCAGCTCGCTACCCGGGACAGGGTATGAGCAGTTCTTC. It specifies CASSSLPGTGYEQFF.